This entry features one T cell receptor (beta chain) sequence. The age range of participants was 18 to 89 years, with residence in about two dozen US areas. The CDR3 runs to 17 residues. Deletions cut 5 bases from V and 8 bases from J, with 27 bases between. Germline values: CDR1 LNHNV, CDR2 YYDKDF (reference sequence). These data originate in a study of blood T cell repertoires in COVID-19. Study-wide background: From T cells, B-cell-depleted T cells, or PBMCs came the material, which was cDNA or gDNA.

Clones were read by immunoSEQ multiplex PCR, and TCRdb kept only the in-frame ones, dropping some. The sample includes some 160,000 clones, about 80% of them seen just once. This receptor was identified in a woman aged 70-85 years in a cohort exposed to, infected with or recovered from COVID-19 (not recorded which). The genes are TRBV15 and TRBJ1-2, with D possibly TRBD1 on 6 matching bases. Sequencing was carried out using PBMCs or T cells enriched from blood (not recorded which). The CDR3 region has the DNA TGTGCCACCAGCCTCCGCGGGGGGGCCTCAAGCCTAGGGGGCTACACCTTC. It specifies CATSLRGGASSLGGYTF.